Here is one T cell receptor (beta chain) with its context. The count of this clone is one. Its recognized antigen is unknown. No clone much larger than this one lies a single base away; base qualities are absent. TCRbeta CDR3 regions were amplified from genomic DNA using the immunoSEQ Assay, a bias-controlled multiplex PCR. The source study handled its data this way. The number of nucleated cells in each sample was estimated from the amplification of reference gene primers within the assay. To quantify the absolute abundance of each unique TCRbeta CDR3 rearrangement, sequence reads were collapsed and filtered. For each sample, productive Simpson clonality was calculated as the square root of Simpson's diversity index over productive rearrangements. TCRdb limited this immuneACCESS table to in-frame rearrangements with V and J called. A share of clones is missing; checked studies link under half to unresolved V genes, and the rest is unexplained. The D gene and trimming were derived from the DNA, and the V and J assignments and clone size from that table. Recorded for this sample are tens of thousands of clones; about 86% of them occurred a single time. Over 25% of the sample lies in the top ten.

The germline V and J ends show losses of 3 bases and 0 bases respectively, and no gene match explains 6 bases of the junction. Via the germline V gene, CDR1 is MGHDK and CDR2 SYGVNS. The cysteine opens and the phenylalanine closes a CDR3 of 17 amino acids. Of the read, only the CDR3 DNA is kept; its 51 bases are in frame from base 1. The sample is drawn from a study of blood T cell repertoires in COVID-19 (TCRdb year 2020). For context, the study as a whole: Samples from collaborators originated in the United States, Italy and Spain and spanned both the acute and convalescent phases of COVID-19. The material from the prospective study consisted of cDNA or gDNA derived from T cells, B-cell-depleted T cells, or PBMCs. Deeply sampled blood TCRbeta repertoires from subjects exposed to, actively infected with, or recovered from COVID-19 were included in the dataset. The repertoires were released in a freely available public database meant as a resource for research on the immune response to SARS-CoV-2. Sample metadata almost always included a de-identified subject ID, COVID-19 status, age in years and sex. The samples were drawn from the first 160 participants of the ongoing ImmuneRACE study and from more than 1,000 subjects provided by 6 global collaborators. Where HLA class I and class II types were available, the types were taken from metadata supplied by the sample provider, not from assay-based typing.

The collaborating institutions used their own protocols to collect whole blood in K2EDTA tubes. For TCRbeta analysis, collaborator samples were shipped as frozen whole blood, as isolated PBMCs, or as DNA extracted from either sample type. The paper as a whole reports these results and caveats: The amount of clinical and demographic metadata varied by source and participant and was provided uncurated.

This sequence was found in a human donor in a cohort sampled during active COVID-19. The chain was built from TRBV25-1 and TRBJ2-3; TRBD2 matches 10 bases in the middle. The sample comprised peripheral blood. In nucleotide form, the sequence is TGTGCCAGCAGTGAGCCGGGACTAGCGCTCAGCACAGATACGCAGTATTTT. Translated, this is CASSEPGLALSTDTQYF.